This T cell receptor (beta chain) was recovered during a study of a mutant IDH1 vaccine in newly diagnosed glioma. Turning to the study itself: In weeks 1, 3, 5, 7, 11, 15, 19 and 23, patients were vaccinated.

Trimming cost V 2 bases and J 2 bases, with 15 bases left between them. CDR1 is SGHVS and CDR2 is FQNEAQ in the germline V gene. The CDR3 runs to 16 residues. This sample's time point: week 23, last vaccination. Doses comprised 300 ug of mutant IDH1 20-mer peptide each, plus topical imiquimod. About this clone: Its antigen is as yet unknown.

Clones were sequenced by immunoSEQ multiplex PCR, and TCRdb holds only the in-frame ones, with some missing. The sample has tens of thousands of clones, roughly 76% seen once. The receptor's source is a man aged 35 to 55 with glioma. The chain carries TRBV7-8 and TRBJ2-5; D is unresolved. Source: PBMCs, taken from a glioma patient whose treatment included an IDH1 peptide vaccine. The CDR3 DNA follows: TGTGCCAGCAGCTTAACACGGACCGTACTTCAAGAGACCCAGTACTTC. Translated, it gives CASSLTRTVLQETQYF.